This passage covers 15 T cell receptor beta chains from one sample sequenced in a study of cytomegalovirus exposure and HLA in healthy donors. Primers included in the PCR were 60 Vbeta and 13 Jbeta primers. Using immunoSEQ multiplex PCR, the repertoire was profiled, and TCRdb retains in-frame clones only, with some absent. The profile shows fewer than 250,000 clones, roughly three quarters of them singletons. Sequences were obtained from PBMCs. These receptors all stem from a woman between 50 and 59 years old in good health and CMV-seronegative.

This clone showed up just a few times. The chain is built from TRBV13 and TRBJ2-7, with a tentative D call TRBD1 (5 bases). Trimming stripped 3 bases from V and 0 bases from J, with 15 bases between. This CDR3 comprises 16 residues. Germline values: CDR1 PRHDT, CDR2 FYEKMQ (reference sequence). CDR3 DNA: TGTGCCAGCAGCTTTAACAGGAGATACCTCTCCTACGAGCAGTACTTC. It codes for CASSFNRRYLSYEQYF.

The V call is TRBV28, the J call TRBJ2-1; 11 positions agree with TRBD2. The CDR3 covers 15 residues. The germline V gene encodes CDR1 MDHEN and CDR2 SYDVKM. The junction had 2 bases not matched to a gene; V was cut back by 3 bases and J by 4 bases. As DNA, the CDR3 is TGTGCCAGCAGTTTCGGGACTAGCGGTTACAATGAGCAGTTCTTC. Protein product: CASSFGTSGYNEQFF.

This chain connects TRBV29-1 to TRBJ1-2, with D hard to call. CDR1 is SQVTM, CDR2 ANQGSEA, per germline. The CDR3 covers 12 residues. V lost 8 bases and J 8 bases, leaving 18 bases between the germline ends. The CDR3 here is CSPRRRVEGYTF. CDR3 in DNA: TGCAGCCCTCGTCGACGGGTCGAGGGCTACACCTTC.

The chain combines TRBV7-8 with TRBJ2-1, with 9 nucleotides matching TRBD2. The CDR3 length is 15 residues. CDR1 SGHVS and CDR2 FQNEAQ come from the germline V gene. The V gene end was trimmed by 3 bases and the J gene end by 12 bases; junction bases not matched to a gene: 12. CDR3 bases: TGTGCCAGCAGCTTCCCGGGACTAGCTTCAGTGGTGCAGTTCTTC. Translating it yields CASSFPGLASVVQFF.

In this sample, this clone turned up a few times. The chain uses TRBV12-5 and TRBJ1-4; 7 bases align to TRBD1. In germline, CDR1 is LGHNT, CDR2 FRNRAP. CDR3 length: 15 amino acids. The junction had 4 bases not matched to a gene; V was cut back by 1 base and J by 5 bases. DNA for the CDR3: TGTGCTAGTGGTTTGGGGGACAGTAGAAATGAAAAACTGTTTTTT. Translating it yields CASGLGDSRNEKLFF. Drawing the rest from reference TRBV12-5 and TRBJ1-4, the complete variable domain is DARVTQTPRHKVTEMGQEVTMRCQPILGHNTVFWYRQTMMQGLELLAYFRNRAPLDDSGMPKDRFSAEMPDATLATLKIQPSEPRDSAVYFCASGLGDSRNEKLFFGSGTQLSVL.

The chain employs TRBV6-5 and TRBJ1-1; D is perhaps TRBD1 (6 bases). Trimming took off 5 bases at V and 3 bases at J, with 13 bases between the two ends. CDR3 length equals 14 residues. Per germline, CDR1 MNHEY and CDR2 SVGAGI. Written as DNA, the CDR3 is TGTGCCAGCAGTCAACGACAGGCCCACACTGAAGCTTTCTTT. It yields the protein CASSQRQAHTEAFF.

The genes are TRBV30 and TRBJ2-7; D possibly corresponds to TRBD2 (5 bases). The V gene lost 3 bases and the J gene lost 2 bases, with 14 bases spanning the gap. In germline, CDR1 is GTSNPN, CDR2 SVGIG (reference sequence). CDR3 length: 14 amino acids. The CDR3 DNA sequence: TGTGCCTGGAGCTCCCCCGGGGTCCCCTACGAGCAGTACTTC. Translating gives CAWSSPGVPYEQYF.

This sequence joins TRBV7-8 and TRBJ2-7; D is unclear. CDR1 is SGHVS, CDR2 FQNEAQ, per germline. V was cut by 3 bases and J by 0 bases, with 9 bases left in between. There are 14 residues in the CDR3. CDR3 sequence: CASSFGDSSYEQYF. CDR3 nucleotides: TGTGCCAGCAGCTTTGGCGACTCCTCCTACGAGCAGTACTTC.

The CDR3 coding sequence is TGTGCCAGCAGCTTCGGGACTAGCGGGAGGCGACTTGGTGATACGCAGTATTTT. Protein: CASSFGTSGRRLGDTQYF. V is TRBV7-2 and J is TRBJ2-3, with TRBD2 matching 15 bases. The germline V gene encodes CDR1 SGHTA and CDR2 FQGNSA. The CDR3 covers 18 residues. V was pared by 3 bases and J by 6 bases, with 10 bases of the junction left unmatched.

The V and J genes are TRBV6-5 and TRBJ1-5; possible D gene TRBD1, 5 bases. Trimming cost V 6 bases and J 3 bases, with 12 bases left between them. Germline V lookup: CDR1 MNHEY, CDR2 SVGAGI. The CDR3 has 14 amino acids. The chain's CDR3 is CASSPGIINQPQHF. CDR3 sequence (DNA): TGTGCCAGCAGCCCAGGGATCATCAATCAGCCCCAGCATTTT.

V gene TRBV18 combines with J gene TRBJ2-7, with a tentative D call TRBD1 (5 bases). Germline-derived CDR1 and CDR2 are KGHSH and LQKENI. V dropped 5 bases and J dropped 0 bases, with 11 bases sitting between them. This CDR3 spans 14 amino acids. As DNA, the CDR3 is TGTGCCAGCTCATCGATCGACAGCTCCTACGAGCAGTACTTC. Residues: CASSSIDSSYEQYF. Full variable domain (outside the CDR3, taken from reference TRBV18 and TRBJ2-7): NAGVMQNPRHLVRRRGQEARLRCSPMKGHSHVYWYRQLPEEGLKFMVYLQKENIIDESGMPKERFSAEFPKEGPSILRIQQVVRGDSAAYFCASSSIDSSYEQYFGPGTRLTVT.

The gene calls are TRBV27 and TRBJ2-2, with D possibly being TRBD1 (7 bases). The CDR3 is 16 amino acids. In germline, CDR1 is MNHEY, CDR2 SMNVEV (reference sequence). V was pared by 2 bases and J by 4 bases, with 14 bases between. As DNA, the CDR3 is TGTGCCAGCAGTTTACGGGCAGGGGGGCGCACCGGGGAGCTGTTTTTT. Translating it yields CASSLRAGGRTGELFF.

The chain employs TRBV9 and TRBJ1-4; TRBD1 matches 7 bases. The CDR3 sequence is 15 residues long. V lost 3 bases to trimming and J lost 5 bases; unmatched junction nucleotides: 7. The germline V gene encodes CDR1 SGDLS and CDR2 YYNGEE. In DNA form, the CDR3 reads TGTGCCAGCAGCGAGGACGGGACAGCAAATGAAAAACTGTTTTTT. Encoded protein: CASSEDGTANEKLFF.

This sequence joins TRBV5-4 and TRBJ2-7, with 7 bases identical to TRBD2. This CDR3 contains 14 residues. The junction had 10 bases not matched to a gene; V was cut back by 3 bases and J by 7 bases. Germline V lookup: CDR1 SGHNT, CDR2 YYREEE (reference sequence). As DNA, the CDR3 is TGTGCCAGCAGCTCGGGAGGTGCCCCGGGTGAGCAGTACTTC. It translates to CASSSGGAPGEQYF.

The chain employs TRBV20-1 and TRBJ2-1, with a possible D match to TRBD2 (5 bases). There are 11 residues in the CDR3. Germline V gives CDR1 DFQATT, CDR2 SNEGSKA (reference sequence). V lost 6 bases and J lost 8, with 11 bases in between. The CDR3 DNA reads TGCAGTGCCCCCGGGGTAGATGAGCAGTTCTTC. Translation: CSAPGVDEQFF.